The clone carrying this T cell receptor beta chain was seen ten or more times. The antigen is undetermined. A much larger clone is a single base away; this may be a read error. Absent ophthalmopathy progression within 18 months defined stable Graves' hyperthyroidism. Hyperthyroidism had been newly diagnosed in patients aged 18 to 65, and its duration was under 2 months. Isolation of PBMCs was performed on around 9.8 ml fresh peripheral blood. The data were taken from a study of T cells in Graves' hyperthyroidism and ophthalmopathy. Study-wide results and limits: Most thyroid clonotypes that were expanded above 0.001 also turned up in blood.

The CDR3 consists of 15 residues. CDR1 and CDR2 (germline): SNHLY, FYNNEI. RNA transcripts gave rise to amplified TCR beta CDR3 regions. When the TCR CDR3 underwent first-round RT-PCR, the HTBI primer set was used. TCRdb reanalysed the multiplex PCR reads using MiXCR and keeps one entry per CDR3 protein. Altogether roughly 170,000 distinct CDR3 sequences are present, approximately 15% being singletons, with the ten largest covering roughly 28%. The receptor's source is a woman aged 45 to 65 with Graves' hyperthyroidism. The sample taken for sequencing was blood. This chain links TRBV2 with TRBJ2-1; D may be TRBD1 (6 bases). This chain's CDR3 is CASSENRAVYNEQSF. The CDR3 nucleotides read TGTGCCAGCAGTGAAAACAGGGCGGTATACAATGAGCAGTCCTTC.